What follows is one T cell receptor (beta chain) and its context. Its cognate antigen is unknown. The source of the sample is a study of Ad26.COV2.S vaccination and SARS-CoV-2 variants. At the level of the study: Donor allocation was to the COV1001 Ad26.COV2.S trial arm.

Generated by immunoSEQ multiplex PCR, the TCRdb table keeps only in-frame clones and is missing some. The data hold some 500,000 clones, with roughly nine tenths observed a single time. This CDR3 is built from 14 residues. CDR1 SNHLY and CDR2 FYNNEI come from the germline V gene. V gave up 6 bases and J gave up 3 bases; unmatched junction bases: 1. Overall study findings and caveats: Greater spike-specific TCR breadth was seen in vaccine recipients than in placebo recipients.

As to treatment: around 19 received Ad26.COV2.S at low or high dose, single or two shots; 5 received placebo; per-sample allocation not given. Day 63 after the first injection of vaccine or placebo was the sampling time. An 18-55-year-old adult in Boston served as donor. The clonotype was recovered from a person between 18 and 59 years old who received the Ad26.COV2.S COVID-19 vaccine or a placebo. The sample consisted of peripheral blood, taken in a trial of Ad26.COV2.S vaccine versus placebo. The chain joins TRBV2 to TRBJ2-3; TRBD2 aligns across 12 bases. The chain's CDR3 is CASRLAGGTDTQYF. CDR3 sequence (DNA): TGTGCCAGCAGGCTAGCGGGAGGGACAGATACGCAGTATTTT.